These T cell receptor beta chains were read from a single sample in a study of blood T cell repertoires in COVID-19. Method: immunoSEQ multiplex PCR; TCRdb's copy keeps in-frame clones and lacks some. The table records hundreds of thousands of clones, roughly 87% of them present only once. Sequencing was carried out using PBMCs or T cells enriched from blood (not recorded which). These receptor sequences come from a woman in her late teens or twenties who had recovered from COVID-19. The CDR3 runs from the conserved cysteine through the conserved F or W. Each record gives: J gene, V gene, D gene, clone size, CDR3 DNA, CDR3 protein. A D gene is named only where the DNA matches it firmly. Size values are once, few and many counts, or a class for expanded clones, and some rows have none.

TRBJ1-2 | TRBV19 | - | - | TGTGCCAGTATAAGTAGCGGCAGCAGTGACGGCTACACCTTC | CASISSGSSDGYTF
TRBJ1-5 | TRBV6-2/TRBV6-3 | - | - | TGTGCCAGCAGTTACTTCGGGGATCAGCCCCAGCATTTT | CASSYFGDQPQHF
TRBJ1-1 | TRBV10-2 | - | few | TGCGCCAGCACAGGGACACGCACTGAAGCTTTCTTT | CASTGTRTEAFF
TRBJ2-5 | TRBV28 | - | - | TGTGCCAGCAGTTTAGCGGGCCCTCAAGAGACCCAGTACTTC | CASSLAGPQETQYF
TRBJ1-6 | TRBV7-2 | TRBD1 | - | TGTGCCAGCAGCTTAGCGCCGACAGGGCTGAATTCACCCCTCCACTTT | CASSLAPTGLNSPLHF
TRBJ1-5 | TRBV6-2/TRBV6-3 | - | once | TGTGCCAGCAGTACGAGCCCTCAGCCCCAGCATTTT | CASSTSPQPQHF
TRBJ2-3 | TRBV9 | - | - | TGTGCCAGCAGCGTAGGGGTAGGGAGCCACACAGATACGCAGTATTTT | CASSVGVGSHTDTQYF
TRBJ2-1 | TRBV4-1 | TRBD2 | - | TGCGCCAGCAGCCAAGGCACTAGCGGGACAGATGAGCAGTTCTTC | CASSQGTSGTDEQFF
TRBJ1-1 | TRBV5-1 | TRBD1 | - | TGCGCCAGCAGCCGTGACAGGGTAATAATTAGGGGTGCGGACACTGAAGCTTTCTTT | CASSRDRVIIRGADTEAFF
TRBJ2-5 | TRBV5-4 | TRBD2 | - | TGTGCCAGCAGCCGTAGCGGGGGGGTGTACCAAGAGACCCAGTACTTC | CASSRSGGVYQETQYF
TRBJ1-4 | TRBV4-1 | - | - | TGCGCCAGCAGCCCTTCAGGAGGGTCAAATGAAAAACTGTTTTTT | CASSPSGGSNEKLFF
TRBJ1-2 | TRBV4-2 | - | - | TGTGCCAGCAGCCAAGATGGGGCAAGTTTATATGGCTACACCTTC | CASSQDGASLYGYTF
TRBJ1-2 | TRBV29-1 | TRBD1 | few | TGCAGCGTTGTTGAGACAGGGACTAACTATGGCTACACCTTC | CSVVETGTNYGYTF
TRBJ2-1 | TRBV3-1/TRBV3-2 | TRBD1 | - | TGTGCCAGCAGCCACACCGGGACAGGGGGTACGTTTTTCGAGTTCTTC | CASSHTGTGGTFFEFF
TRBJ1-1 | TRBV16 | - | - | TGTGCCAGCAGCCAATCGTATGGGGGGGGTCGGGACACTGAAGCTTTCTTT | CASSQSYGGGRDTEAFF
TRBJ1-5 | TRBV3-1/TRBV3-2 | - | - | TGTGCCAGCAGCCAAGACAGGGGCAATCAGCCCCAGCATTTT | CASSQDRGNQPQHF
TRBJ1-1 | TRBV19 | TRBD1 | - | TGTGCCAGTAGTATTCTGGGGACAGGGATCACTGAAGCTTTCTTT | CASSILGTGITEAFF
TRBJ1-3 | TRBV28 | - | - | TGTGCCAGCAGTTTGTGGGGGCCCAGCTCTGGAAACACCATATATTTT | CASSLWGPSSGNTIYF
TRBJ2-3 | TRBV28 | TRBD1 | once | TGTGCCAGCACAACCCCCGGGACAGGGGGCACAGATACGCAGTATTTT | CASTTPGTGGTDTQYF
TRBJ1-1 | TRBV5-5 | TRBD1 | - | TGTGCCAGCAGGCCCCGGGACAGGGGTTATTTGAACACTGAAGCTTTCTTT | CASRPRDRGYLNTEAFF
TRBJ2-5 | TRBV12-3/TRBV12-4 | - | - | TGTGCCAGCAGTTTTATGTCGGAGACCCAGTACTTC | CASSFMSETQYF
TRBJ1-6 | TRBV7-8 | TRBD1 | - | TGTGCCAGCAGCCCCCGACAGGGAGAGTCACCCCTCCACTTT | CASSPRQGESPLHF
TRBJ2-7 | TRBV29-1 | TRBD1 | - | TGCAGCGTTGAAACGGGACAGGTCTCCTACGAGCAGTACTTC | CSVETGQVSYEQYF
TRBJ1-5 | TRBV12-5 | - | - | TGTGCTAGTGCCGGGGGGGGCAATCAGCCCCAGCATTTT | CASAGGGNQPQHF
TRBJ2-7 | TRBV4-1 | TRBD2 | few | TGCGCCAGCAGCCAAGCACAGCGGGAGACCTACGAGCAGTACTTC | CASSQAQRETYEQYF
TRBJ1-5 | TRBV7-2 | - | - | TGTGCCAGCAGCTTCGGGTCCTATTATCAGCCCCAGCATTTT | CASSFGSYYQPQHF
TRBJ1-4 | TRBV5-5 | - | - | TGTGCCAGCAGCTACGGACTGAGCGAGAATGAAAAACTGTTTTTT | CASSYGLSENEKLFF
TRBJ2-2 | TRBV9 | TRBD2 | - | TGTGCCAGCAGCGCCTTGGGAGGGAGTGGGACCGGGGAGCTGTTTTTT | CASSALGGSGTGELFF
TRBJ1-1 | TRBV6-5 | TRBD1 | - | TGTGCCAGCAGTTCACGACAGGGAGGAACTGAAGCTTTCTTT | CASSSRQGGTEAFF
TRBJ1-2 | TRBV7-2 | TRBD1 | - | TGTGCCAGCAGCTTACAGAGATTATCGGGACAGTCTCACTATGGCTACACCTTC | CASSLQRLSGQSHYGYTF
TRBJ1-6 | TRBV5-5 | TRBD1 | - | TGTGCCAGCAGCCGCCGGGACAGTAATTCACCCCTCCACTTT | CASSRRDSNSPLHF
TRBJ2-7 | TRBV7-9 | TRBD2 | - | TGTGCCAGCAGCTACGGGACTAGCGGGAACTACGAGCAGTACTTC | CASSYGTSGNYEQYF
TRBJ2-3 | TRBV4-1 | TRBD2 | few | TGCGCCAGCAGCCCGATAGCGGGGGGGTCCACAGATACGCAGTATTTT | CASSPIAGGSTDTQYF
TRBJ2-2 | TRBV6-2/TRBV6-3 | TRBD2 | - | TGTGCCAGCAGTTACGTTACTAGCGGGGGCCGAAGTGGGGAGCTGTTTTTT | CASSYVTSGGRSGELFF
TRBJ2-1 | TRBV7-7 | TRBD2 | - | TGTGCCAGCAGCTTATATCCCCCCACTAGCGGGAGCAATGAGCAGTTCTTC | CASSLYPPTSGSNEQFF
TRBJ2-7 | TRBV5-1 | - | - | TGCGCCAGCAGCTTGGTGCCGGCAGGGTTAAACTACGAGCAGTACTTC | CASSLVPAGLNYEQYF
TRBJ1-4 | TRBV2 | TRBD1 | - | TGTGCCAGCACATCGGACAGGGTGAAAGAAAAACTGTTTTTT | CASTSDRVKEKLFF
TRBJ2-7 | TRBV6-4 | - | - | TGTGCCAGCAACCAGTTTTTGCGGGTGGCCTACGAGCAGTACTTC | CASNQFLRVAYEQYF
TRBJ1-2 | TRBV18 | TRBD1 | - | TGTGCCAGCTCACGAGCGGGACAGGCCGGGGGTGATGGCTACACCTTC | CASSRAGQAGGDGYTF
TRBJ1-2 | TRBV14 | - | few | TGTGCCAGCAGCCCCCTGATACGGAGGAGGAACTATGGCTACACCTTC | CASSPLIRRRNYGYTF
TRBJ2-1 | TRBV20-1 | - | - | TGCAGTGCTAGTAGGGGGAGGGTTACTTACAATGAGCAGTTCTTC | CSASRGRVTYNEQFF
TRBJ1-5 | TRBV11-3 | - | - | TGTGCCAGCAGCCCCCCTACCCTTTATAGCAATCAGCCCCAGCATTTT | CASSPPTLYSNQPQHF
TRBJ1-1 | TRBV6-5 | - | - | TGTGCCAGCAGAGATAGGAACACTGAAGCTTTCTTT | CASRDRNTEAFF
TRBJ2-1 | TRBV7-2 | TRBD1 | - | TGTGCCAGCAGCTTAGCGCCGGGACAGGGGTTGCACAATGAGCAGTTCTTC | CASSLAPGQGLHNEQFF
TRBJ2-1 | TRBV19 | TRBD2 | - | TGTGCCAGTAGTATAGCGGGGGGGCGGAATGAGCAGTTCTTC | CASSIAGGRNEQFF
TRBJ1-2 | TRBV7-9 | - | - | TGTGCCAGCAGCCAGGGGAACTATGGCTACACCTTC | CASSQGNYGYTF
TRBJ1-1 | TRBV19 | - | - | TGTGCCAGTAGTATAGGGGGAGGGAACACTGAAGCTTTCTTT | CASSIGGGNTEAFF
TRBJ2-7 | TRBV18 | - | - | TGTGCCAGCTCACCAAGGGGGGGCGAGCAGTACTTC | CASSPRGGEQYF
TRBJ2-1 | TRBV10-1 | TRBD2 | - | TGCGCCAGCAGTGAGAGGACTAGCGGGGGGCCCCCTGAGCAGTTCTTC | CASSERTSGGPPEQFF
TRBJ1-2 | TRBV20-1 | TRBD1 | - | TGCAGTGCAAGTACAGGGGTCGGAGGCTACACCTTC | CSASTGVGGYTF